These 23 T cell receptor beta chains were all obtained from the same sample, sequenced in a study of technical replicates of blood from a handful of donors. Data came from immunoSEQ multiplex PCR; TCRdb stores just in-frame clones and leaves some out. The table lists roughly 70,000 clones, 94% of them singletons. Sequencing input: T cells isolated from PBMCs. The receptor set was obtained from a human donor in good health.

This clone has only one observation. The chain carries TRBV7-3 and TRBJ2-1; perhaps TRBD1 as D (8 bases). Germline-derived CDR1 and CDR2 are SGHTA and FQGTGA. The CDR3 is made up of 16 amino acids. Trimming stripped 1 base from V and 4 bases from J, with 14 bases between. CDR3 sequence: CASSLNDRGLYNEQFF. The CDR3 DNA is TGTGCCAGCAGCTTAAATGACAGGGGACTATACAATGAGCAGTTCTTC.

V gene TRBV5-6 combines with J gene TRBJ1-2; D unresolved. This CDR3 comprises 13 residues. The germline gives CDR1 SGHDT, CDR2 YYEEEE. V was cut by 1 base and J by 4 bases, with 8 bases left in between. CDR3 amino acids: CASSLQEGYGYTF. CDR3 nucleotides: TGTGCCAGCAGCTTGCAGGAGGGCTATGGCTACACCTTC.

This clone was counted only a few times. V and J are TRBV19 and TRBJ1-2; TRBD1 is a possible D gene (6 bases). The CDR3 extends over 17 amino acids. V dropped 7 bases and J dropped 5 bases, with 26 bases sitting between them. The germline V gene has CDR1 LNHDA and CDR2 SQIVND (reference sequence). The CDR3 region is CASNPVGTGKFHYGYTF. The CDR3 region has the DNA TGTGCCAGTAACCCTGTGGGAACAGGGAAGTTCCATTATGGCTACACCTTC.

This chain connects TRBV19 to TRBJ1-2; no clear D gene. Germline assignment: CDR1 LNHDA and CDR2 SQIVND (reference sequence). The CDR3 sequence is 14 residues long. With 7 bases removed from V and 4 bases from J, the gap between germline ends came to 16 bases. CDR3 nucleotides: TGTGCCAGTACCGAGGCGAACGGTTTCTATGGCTACACCTTC. It encodes CASTEANGFYGYTF.

The chain employs TRBV9 and TRBJ1-2, with TRBD1 matching 7 bases. Germline CDR1 reads SGDLS; CDR2 reads YYNGEE. This CDR3 comprises 13 residues. The J segment lost 3 bases and the V segment lost 3 bases, leaving 2 bases of the junction unmatched. Written as DNA, the CDR3 is TGTGCCAGCAGCGATGGACAGGACTATGGCTACACCTTC. Its protein is CASSDGQDYGYTF.

Written as DNA, the CDR3 is TGTGCCAGCAGTCAGCGGGAGTCCACAGATACGCAGTATTTT. Translating it yields CASSQRESTDTQYF. The V and J genes are TRBV27 and TRBJ2-3; 8 bases match TRBD2. Germline loops: CDR1 MNHEY, CDR2 SMNVEV (reference sequence). V lost 5 bases to trimming and J lost 2 bases; unmatched junction nucleotides: 3. This CDR3 is 14 amino acids long.

This chain uses TRBV19 with TRBJ2-7, with a weak D call TRBD2 (5 bases). With 1 base removed from V and 1 base from J, the gap between germline ends came to 11 bases. Germline V gives CDR1 LNHDA, CDR2 SQIVND (reference sequence). This CDR3 comprises 15 residues. The CDR3 spells CASSIGSGISYEQYF. Written as DNA, the CDR3 is TGTGCCAGTAGTATAGGAAGCGGAATATCCTACGAGCAGTACTTC.

As regards this clone: Mismatch with germline at one junction end may stem from a read error. J is TRBJ1-2 and V is TRBV29-1; 7 bases agree with TRBD1. This CDR3 has 13 residues. The V gene's germline CDR1 is SQVTM and CDR2 ANQGSEA. CDR3 region: CSVQDRDRDGYTF. The CDR3 DNA sequence: TGCAGCGTTCAAGACAGGGATCGAGATGGCTACACCTTC.

V is TRBV15 and J is TRBJ2-7; TRBD2 aligns across 7 bases. V gave up 2 bases and J gave up 2 bases; unmatched junction bases: 3. The CDR3 runs 14 residues. Germline values: CDR1 LNHNV, CDR2 YYDKDF (reference sequence). CDR3 DNA sequence: TGTGCCACCAGCAGACTAGCGGAGACCTACGAGCAGTACTTC. It codes for CATSRLAETYEQYF.

The chain uses TRBV7-9 and TRBJ2-3, with TRBD1 matching 7 bases. There are 16 residues in the CDR3. J gave up 2 bases and V 5 bases, and 10 bases lay outside the gene matches. Germline V gives CDR1 SEHNR, CDR2 FQNEAQ (reference sequence). CDR3 region: CASSQGVQEHTDTQYF. The DNA for the CDR3 is TGTGCCAGCAGCCAGGGGGTTCAGGAACACACAGATACGCAGTATTTT.

The chain couples TRBV25-1 to TRBJ2-3; the D gene is possibly TRBD2 (5 bases). Looked up from germline, CDR1 is MGHDK and CDR2 is SYGVNS. The CDR3 has 16 amino acids. V shed 2 bases and J shed 4 bases, with 16 bases lying between them. The DNA of the CDR3 is TGTGCCAGCAGTGAACTCGGGATCGGGGTCGCAGATACGCAGTATTTT. Encoded protein: CASSELGIGVADTQYF.

This clone was counted once. The chain recombines TRBV7-3 with TRBJ2-7; 13 bases are a match to TRBD2. Germline CDR1 is SGHTA and CDR2 is FQGTGA. This CDR3 contains 15 residues. V was clipped by 5 bases and J by 5 bases; unmatched bases: 6. Here the CDR3 reads CASSQTSGRFHEQYF. For the CDR3, the DNA is TGTGCCAGCAGCCAGACTAGCGGGAGGTTCCACGAGCAGTACTTC.

The chain links TRBV4-1 to TRBJ2-7, with 8 positions matching TRBD1. CDR1 and CDR2 from the germline V gene are MGHRA and YSYEKL. J gave up 3 bases and V 0 bases, and 7 bases lay outside the gene matches. This CDR3 is built from 16 residues. The CDR3 DNA reads as TGCGCCAGCAGCCAAGAACCGGACAGGGCGTTCTACGAGCAGTACTTC. This sequence encodes CASSQEPDRAFYEQYF.

This chain uses TRBV7-9 with TRBJ1-2; 10 bases line up with TRBD1. The germline gives CDR1 SEHNR, CDR2 FQNEAQ (reference sequence). The CDR3 extends over 15 amino acids. J lost 6 bases, V lost 0 bases, and 4 bases had no gene match. DNA of the CDR3: TGTGCCAGCAGCTTAGCCCTGACAGGGGGCGATGGCTACACCTTC. It encodes CASSLALTGGDGYTF.

The chain carries TRBV6-1 and TRBJ2-7; D perhaps matches TRBD2 (5 bases). Trimming removed 1 base from V and 1 base from J, with 8 bases in between. This CDR3 has 14 amino acids. CDR1 MNHNS and CDR2 SASEGT come from the germline V gene. CDR3 DNA sequence: TGTGCCAGCAGTGAAGGAGACTATTCCTACGAGCAGTACTTC. Its translation: CASSEGDYSYEQYF.

The chain carries TRBV2 and TRBJ1-5; possibly TRBD1 for D (5 bases). CDR1 and CDR2 (germline): SNHLY, FYNNEI. This CDR3 has 14 residues. The V and J ends lost 1 base and 7 bases respectively, with 11 bases between them. CDR3 bases: TGTGCCAGCAGTGAAGAGGCAGGGCTACAGCCCCAGCATTTT. Its translation: CASSEEAGLQPQHF.

The rearrangement links TRBV6-1 to TRBJ2-7; TRBD2 agrees at 10 bases. The CDR3 spans 12 residues. From germline, CDR1 is MNHNS and CDR2 SASEGT. After removal of 9 bases from V and 5 bases from J, the junction contained 4 bases not matched to a gene. CDR3 loop: CASKREGHEQYF. The CDR3 region has the DNA TGTGCCAGTAAGCGGGAGGGCCACGAGCAGTACTTC.

This chain connects TRBV30 to TRBJ2-7; D might be TRBD2 (7 bases). V was cut by 3 bases and J by 4 bases, with 10 bases left in between. Germline values: CDR1 GTSNPN, CDR2 SVGIG (reference sequence). There are 12 residues in the CDR3. In nucleotides, the CDR3 is TGTGCCTGGAGGGGGGGGGCGTACGAGCAGTACTTC. Translation gives CAWRGGAYEQYF.

The gene calls are TRBV6-5 and TRBJ1-2; D is perhaps TRBD1 (5 bases). The V gene's germline CDR1 is MNHEY and CDR2 SVGAGI. The CDR3 spans 12 residues. Trimming removed 5 bases from V and 7 bases from J, with 11 bases in between. The CDR3 sequence is CASSRSGSGYTF. The CDR3 DNA sequence: TGTGCCAGCAGTCGGTCAGGGTCTGGCTACACCTTC.

J is TRBJ2-1 and V is TRBV5-1; unclear D gene. V was trimmed by 2 bases and J by 8 bases, leaving 11 bases between them. The CDR3 has 13 residues. The germline CDR1 and CDR2 sequences are SGHRS and YFSETQ. CDR3 nucleotide sequence: TGCGCCAGCAGCTTACCCCGGGTGGATGAGCAGTTCTTC. It is translated as CASSLPRVDEQFF. The complete variable domain, with remaining parts taken from reference TRBV5-1 and TRBJ2-1, reads KAGVTQTPRYLIKTRGQQVTLSCSPISGHRSVSWYQQTPGQGLQFLFEYFSETQRNKGNFPGRFSGRQFSNSRSEMNVSTLELGDSALYLCASSLPRVDEQFFGPGTRLTVL.

V and J are TRBV28 and TRBJ2-1; TRBD1 is a possible D gene (6 bases). The CDR3 runs 13 residues. V shed 8 bases and J shed 3 bases, with 11 bases lying between them. The germline gives CDR1 MDHEN, CDR2 SYDVKM. CDR3 sequence (DNA): TGTGCCAGCCTAGGGGGTAGCTACAATGAGCAGTTCTTC. It is translated as CASLGGSYNEQFF.

The genes are TRBV5-4 and TRBJ2-3; D gene ambiguous. Trimming cost V 2 bases and J 0 bases, with 13 bases left between them. The CDR3 is 16 amino acids. The germline CDR1 and CDR2 sequences are SGHNT and YYREEE (reference sequence). This CDR3 reads CASSLLSGSSTDTQYF. The CDR3 DNA sequence: TGTGCCAGCAGCTTATTATCCGGTTCTAGCACAGATACGCAGTATTTT.

The chain employs TRBV27 and TRBJ2-7; possible D gene TRBD2, 5 bases. The CDR3 length is 16 residues. Germline lookup yields CDR1 MNHEY and CDR2 SMNVEV (reference sequence). Trimming cost V 4 bases and J 0 bases, with 16 bases left between them. DNA for the CDR3: TGTGCCAGCAGTTCATACTTTCTTGGGAGCTCCTACGAGCAGTACTTC. It translates to CASSSYFLGSSYEQYF.